The clone carrying this T cell receptor beta chain was picked up many times. Its antigen remains unknown. This CDR3 is 16 amino acids long. Germline V lookup: CDR1 DFQATT, CDR2 SNEGSKA (reference sequence). V was pared by 3 bases and J by 0 bases, with 15 bases between. This specimen comes from a study of Graves' ophthalmopathy and Graves' hyperthyroidism. Notes on the study in general: Ophthalmopathy could be told apart from stable hyperthyroidism by a 13-signature model (around 90% sensitivity, approximately 81% specificity).

The TCR beta CDR3 regions underwent amplification from RNA transcripts. Second-round multiplex PCR followed a first-round RT-PCR using HTBI primers. TCRdb itself ran the multiplex PCR reads through MiXCR, one entry per CDR3 protein. The sample lists about 150,000 distinct CDR3 sequences; 30% to 45% were seen once. This TCR was recovered from a woman aged 40 to 55 with Graves' ophthalmopathy. This chain connects TRBV20-1 to TRBJ1-5; D ambiguous. The specimen was peripheral blood. CDR3 protein: CSASSPVLHSNQPQHF. The CDR3 DNA follows: TGCAGTGCTAGTTCCCCGGTACTGCATAGCAATCAGCCCCAGCATTTT.